This T cell receptor (beta chain) was identified in a study of blood T cell repertoires in COVID-19. As for the study in general: The study drew acute and convalescent COVID-19 samples from the United States, Italy and Spain. Sample material is recorded as cDNA or gDNA derived from T cells, B-cell-depleted T cells, or PBMCs.

While infection was still active, Seattle patients were enrolled and then followed longitudinally. In germline, CDR1 is LGHNA, CDR2 YSLEER. Trimming pared 1 base from V and 5 bases from J, leaving 9 bases between. The CDR3 sequence is 14 residues long. Measured with immunoSEQ multiplex PCR; TCRdb has only the in-frame clones, and not every one. Here the sample spans 200,000 or so clones, about 88% being singletons. The receptor's source is a man aged 45-65 years with COVID-19, enrolled during active disease. Sequenced input: peripheral blood. The chain uses TRBV4-3 and TRBJ1-5; weak D call: TRBD1 (5 bases). The CDR3 spells CASSQGRGYQPQHF. CDR3 DNA sequence: TGCGCCAGCAGCCAAGGAAGGGGCTATCAGCCCCAGCATTTT.